Only a few counts were recorded for the clone carrying this TCR beta chain. These data originate in a study of T cell repertoires in cytomegalovirus infection. From the reads, TCRdb called clonotypes with MiXCR, one entry per CDR3 protein. Of around 280,000 distinct CDR3 sequences listed, around 15% are singletons. The sequence came from a human donor in good health (CMV status not recorded). Some clones in this sample may be carry-over from other donors' samples. The sample consisted of PBMCs.

The CDR3 loop reads CASSFREGDGYTF. CDR3 DNA sequence: TGTGCCAGCAGTTTTAGAGAGGGAGATGGCTACACCTTC. The chain employs TRBV27 and TRBJ1-2; no clear D. The V gene's germline CDR1 is MNHEY and CDR2 SMNVEV (reference sequence). The germline V and J ends were trimmed by 3 bases and 6 bases, with 11 bases remaining between them. The CDR3 spans 13 residues.